Shown below are 3 T cell receptor beta chains from a single sample sequenced in a study of blood T cells in healthy people across ages. The authors ran a second PCR of roughly 6 to 12 cycles using a sample-barcoded 5' primer and a J-beta primer mix. TCRdb used MiXCR to reprocess the 5' RACE reads, holding one entry per CDR3 protein. The sample contains about 760,000 distinct CDR3 sequences, 20% to 25% of which appear only once. The sample was also reused in another study, on T cells of mothers and their children.

Sequenced: blood. These receptors came from a boy under 18 in good health.

This chain's CDR3 is CASSKERRTENTGELFF. The CDR3 DNA follows: TGTGCCAGCAGCAAAGAGCGTAGGACAGAGAACACCGGGGAGCTGTTTTTT. The V call is TRBV21-1, the J call TRBJ2-2; the table's D call of TRBD1 was not tested on the DNA. TRBV21-1 counts as a pseudogene. This CDR3 comprises 17 residues.

The rearrangement uses TRBV9 and TRBJ2-5, with TRBD2 matching over 9 bases. V trimming: 0 bases; J trimming: 5 bases; junction bases outside the gene matches: 8. The germline V gene has CDR1 SGDLS and CDR2 YYNGEE. This CDR3 has 16 residues. CDR3 bases: TGTGCCAGCAGCGTAGGTGCGGGGGGGCCGCGGGAGACCCAGTACTTC. It is translated as CASSVGAGGPRETQYF.

This clonotype occurred a few times. The chain uses TRBV4-2 and TRBJ2-7, with TRBD1 identical over 8 bases. V lost 1 base and J lost 0; bases outside the gene matches: 5. CDR1 and CDR2 (germline): LGHNA, YNFKEQ. This CDR3 region has 16 residues. CDR3 in amino acids: CASSQGGDRSSYEQYF. The CDR3 DNA is TGTGCCAGCAGCCAAGGTGGGGACAGGAGCTCCTACGAGCAGTACTTC.